This TCR beta chain came from a study of CD8+ T cells in alopecia areata. Study background: Those patients who were treated received oral tofacitinib, which was given at 5 to 10 mg twice daily for moderate-to-severe alopecia areata. Tofacitinib administration persisted for 6 to 18 months, succeeded by 6 months off drug. Study-wide results and limits: Researchers report lesional scalp, most notably alopecia totalis/universalis, outstripped normal scalp in clonality.

RNA was isolated and reverse transcribed to cDNA, the sequencing template. Repertoires were generated with immunoSEQ multiplex PCR, while TCRdb's copy carries only in-frame clones and drops some. The sample holds some 110,000 clones, approximately 38% seen once. Germline V gives CDR1 SQVTM, CDR2 ANQGSEA. The CDR3 contains 12 residues. V was trimmed by 7 bases and J by 0 bases, leaving 4 bases between them. Both CD4+ and CD8+ T cells were separated by sorting PBMCs. A word on this clone: Its antigen remains unknown.

The TCR comes from a human donor with alopecia areata. The chain is built from TRBV29-1 and TRBJ2-6; the D is unclear. Input material: CD4+ T cells sorted from blood. This CDR3 is CSASSGANVLTF. As DNA, the CDR3 is TGCAGCGCTTCCTCTGGGGCCAACGTCCTGACTTTC.